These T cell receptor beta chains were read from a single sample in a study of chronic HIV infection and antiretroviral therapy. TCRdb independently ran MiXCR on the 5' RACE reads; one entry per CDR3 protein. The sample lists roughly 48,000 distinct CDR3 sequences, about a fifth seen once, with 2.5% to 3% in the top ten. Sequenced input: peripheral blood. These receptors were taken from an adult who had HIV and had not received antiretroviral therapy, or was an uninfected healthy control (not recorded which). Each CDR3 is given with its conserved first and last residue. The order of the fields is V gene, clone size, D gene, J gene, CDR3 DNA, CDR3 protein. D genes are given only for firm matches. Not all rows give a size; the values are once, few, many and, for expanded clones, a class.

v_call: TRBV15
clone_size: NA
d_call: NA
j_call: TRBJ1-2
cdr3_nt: TGTGCCACCAGCAGCAGCCACTATGGCTACACCTTC
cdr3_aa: CATSSSHYGYTF

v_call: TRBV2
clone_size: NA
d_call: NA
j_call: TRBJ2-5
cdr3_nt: TGTGCCAGCCGGGACGTCGGGGAGACCCAGTACTTC
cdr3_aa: CASRDVGETQYF

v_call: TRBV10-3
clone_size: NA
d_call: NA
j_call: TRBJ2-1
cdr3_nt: TGTGCCATCAGTGAGTCGATCGGGAGACCCTACAATGAGCAGTTCTTC
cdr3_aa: CAISESIGRPYNEQFF

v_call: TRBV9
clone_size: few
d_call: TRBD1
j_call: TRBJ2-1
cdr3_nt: TGTGCCAGCAGCCCGGAGGGGACAGGGGTCTACAATGAGCAGTTCTTC
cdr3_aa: CASSPEGTGVYNEQFF

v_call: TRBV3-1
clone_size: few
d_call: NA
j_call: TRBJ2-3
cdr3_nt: TGTGCCAGCAGCCAAGTCGGCGGGACGAAAGATACGCAGTATTTT
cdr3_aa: CASSQVGGTKDTQYF

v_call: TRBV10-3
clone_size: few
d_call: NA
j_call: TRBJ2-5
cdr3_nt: TGTGCCATCAGTGACGGGAAAGAGACCCAGTACTTC
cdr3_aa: CAISDGKETQYF

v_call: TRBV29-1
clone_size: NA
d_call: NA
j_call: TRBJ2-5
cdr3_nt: TGCAGCGTTGACCCGGGAGCCAACCAAGAGACCCAGTACTTC
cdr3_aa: CSVDPGANQETQYF

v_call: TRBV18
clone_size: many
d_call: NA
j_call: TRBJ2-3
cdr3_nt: TGTGCCAGCTCGTCAGGACAAACAAGCACAGATACGCAGTATTTT
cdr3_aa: CASSSGQTSTDTQYF

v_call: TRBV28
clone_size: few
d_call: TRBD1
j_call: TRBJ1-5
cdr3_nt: TGTGCCAGCAGCTTGGACAGGGGGACTCAGCCCCAGCATTTT
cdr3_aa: CASSLDRGTQPQHF

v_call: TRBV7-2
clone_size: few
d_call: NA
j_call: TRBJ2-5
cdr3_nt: TGTGCCAGCAGCTTCGACAGTACGGGGACCCAGTACTTC
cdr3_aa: CASSFDSTGTQYF

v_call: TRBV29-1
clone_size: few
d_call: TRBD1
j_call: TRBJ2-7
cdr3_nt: TGCAGCGTTGAGTCCGGGACAGGGGGGTACGAGCAGTACTTC
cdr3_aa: CSVESGTGGYEQYF

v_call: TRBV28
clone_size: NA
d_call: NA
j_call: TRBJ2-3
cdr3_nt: TGTGCCAGCAGTCCCCCAGCGGATGGGATAAATACGCAGTATTTT
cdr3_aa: CASSPPADGINTQYF

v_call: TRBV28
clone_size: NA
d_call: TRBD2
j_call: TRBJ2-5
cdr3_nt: TGTGCCACCCGTAGCGGGGACGTACAAGAGACCCAGTACTTC
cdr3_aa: CATRSGDVQETQYF

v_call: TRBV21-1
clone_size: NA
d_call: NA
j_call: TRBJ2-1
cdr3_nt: TGTGCCAGCAGCAACGGGAGACTAGTCAATGAGCAGTTCTTC
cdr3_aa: CASSNGRLVNEQFF

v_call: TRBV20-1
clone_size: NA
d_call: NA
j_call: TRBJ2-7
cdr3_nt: TGCAGTGCTAGTAAGTCAAGGGCCCTCCACGAGCAGTACTTC
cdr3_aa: CSASKSRALHEQYF

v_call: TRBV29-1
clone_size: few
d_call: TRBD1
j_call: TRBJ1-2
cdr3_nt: TGCAGCGTTGGACAGGGGTCGAACTATGGCTACACCTTC
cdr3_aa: CSVGQGSNYGYTF

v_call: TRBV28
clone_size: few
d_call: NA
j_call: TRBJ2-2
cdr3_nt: TGTGCCAGCAGACCACCGGTGGTCGGGGAGCTGTTTTTT
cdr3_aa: CASRPPVVGELFF

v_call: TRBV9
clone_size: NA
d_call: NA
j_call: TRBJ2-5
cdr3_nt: TGTGCCAGCAGCGCCGAGGAGACCCAGTACTTC
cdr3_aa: CASSAEETQYF

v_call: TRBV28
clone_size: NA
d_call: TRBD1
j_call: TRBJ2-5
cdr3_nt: TGTGCCAGCAGTTTACCCGGGACAGCTCAAGAGACCCAGTACTTC
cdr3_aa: CASSLPGTAQETQYF

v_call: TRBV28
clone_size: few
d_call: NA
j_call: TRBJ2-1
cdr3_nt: TGTGCCAGCAGCGTTTCCCACAACGGGCGGGGTTACAATGAGCAGTTCTTC
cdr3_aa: CASSVSHNGRGYNEQFF

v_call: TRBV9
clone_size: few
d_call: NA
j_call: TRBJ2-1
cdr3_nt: TGTGCCAGCAGCGTAGATCCCCCGGGGGCTGTCTACAATGAGCAGTTCTTC
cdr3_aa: CASSVDPPGAVYNEQFF

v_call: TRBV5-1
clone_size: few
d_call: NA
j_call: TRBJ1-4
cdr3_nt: TGCGCCAGCAGAGCAGGGACTTCTAATGAAAAACTGTTTTTT
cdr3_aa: CASRAGTSNEKLFF

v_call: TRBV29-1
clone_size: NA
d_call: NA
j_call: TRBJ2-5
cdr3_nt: TGCAGCGTTGACATTTTCGGAAGTCCCGGCGGGCAAGTGACCCAGTACTTC
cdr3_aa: CSVDIFGSPGGQVTQYF

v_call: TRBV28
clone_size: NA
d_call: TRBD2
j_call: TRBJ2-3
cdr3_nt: TGTGCCAGCAGTTCCCCGGGACTAGCGGGAGTGTATACGCAGTATTTT
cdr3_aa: CASSSPGLAGVYTQYF

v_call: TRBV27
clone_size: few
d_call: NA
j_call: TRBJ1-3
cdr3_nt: TGTGCCAGCAGTTTCCAGGCAGGGACTGGAAACACCATATATTTT
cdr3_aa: CASSFQAGTGNTIYF

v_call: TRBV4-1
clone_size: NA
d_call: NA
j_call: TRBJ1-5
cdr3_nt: TGCGCCAGCAGCTTCAACGAGGTGCCAGGGAGCCAGCATTTT
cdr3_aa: CASSFNEVPGSQHF

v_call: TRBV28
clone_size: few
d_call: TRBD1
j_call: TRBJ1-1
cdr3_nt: TGTGCCAGCAGCCGGGGGGACAGGGGGCTCTCGAACACTGAAGCTTTCTTT
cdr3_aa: CASSRGDRGLSNTEAFF

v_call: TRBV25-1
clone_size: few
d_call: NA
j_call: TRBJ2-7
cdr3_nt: TGTGCCAGCAGTGAATGGTCGACAGCCGAGGACGAGCAGTACTTC
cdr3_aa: CASSEWSTAEDEQYF

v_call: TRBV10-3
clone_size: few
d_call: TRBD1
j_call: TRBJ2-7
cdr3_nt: TGTGCCATCAGTGAGGTTAAGGGACAGGGGGGATACGAGCAGTACTTC
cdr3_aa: CAISEVKGQGGYEQYF

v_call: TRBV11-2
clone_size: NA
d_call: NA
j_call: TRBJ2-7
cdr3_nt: TGTGCCAGCAGCCCCGGGACACTCTCCTACGAGCAGTACTTC
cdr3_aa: CASSPGTLSYEQYF

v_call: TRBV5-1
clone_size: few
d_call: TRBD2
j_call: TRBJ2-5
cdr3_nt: TGCGCCAGCAGCATCGGGACTACCACCGATCCCCAGTACTTC
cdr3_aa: CASSIGTTTDPQYF

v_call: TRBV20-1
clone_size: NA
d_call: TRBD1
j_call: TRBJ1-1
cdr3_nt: TGCAGTGCTAGAGTGGTAGGACAGGGGGCTAGAACTGAAGCTTTCTTT
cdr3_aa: CSARVVGQGARTEAFF

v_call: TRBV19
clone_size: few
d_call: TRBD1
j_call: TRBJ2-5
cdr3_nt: TGTGCCAGTAGTATCGGGACCCGGACAGGGCAAGAGACCCAGTACTTC
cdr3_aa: CASSIGTRTGQETQYF

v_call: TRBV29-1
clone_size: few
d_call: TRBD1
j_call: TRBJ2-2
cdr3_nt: TGCAGCGGGGACAGGGGAAACACCGGGGAGCTGTTTTTT
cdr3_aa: CSGDRGNTGELFF

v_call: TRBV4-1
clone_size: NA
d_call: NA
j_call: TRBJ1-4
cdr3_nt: TGCGCCAGCAGCCAAGATCCCCCCCACAGGGTCAGTGAAAAACTGTTTTTT
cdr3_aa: CASSQDPPHRVSEKLFF

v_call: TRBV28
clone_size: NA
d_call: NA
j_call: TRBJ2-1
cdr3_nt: TGTGCCAGCACCACCGGGACATCTGACAATGAGCAGTTCTTC
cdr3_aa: CASTTGTSDNEQFF

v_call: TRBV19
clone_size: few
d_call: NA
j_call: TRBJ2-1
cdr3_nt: TGTGCCAGTAGTATAGATCCCCTCGGGGGGCCTAACAATGAGCAGTTCTTC
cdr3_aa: CASSIDPLGGPNNEQFF

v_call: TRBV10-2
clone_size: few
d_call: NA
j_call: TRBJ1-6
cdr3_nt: TGCGCCAGCATTCAGACGGACCCTAATTCACCCCTCCACTTT
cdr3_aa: CASIQTDPNSPLHF

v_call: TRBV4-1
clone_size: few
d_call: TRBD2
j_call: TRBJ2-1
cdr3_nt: TGCGCCAGCAGCCAAGATCCGGGTAGCGGGAGGGCCAATGAGCAGTTCTTC
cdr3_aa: CASSQDPGSGRANEQFF

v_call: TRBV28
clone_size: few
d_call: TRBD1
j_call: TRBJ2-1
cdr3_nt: TGTGCCACTGACGTGCGGACAGGGGTCGATGAGCAGTTCTTC
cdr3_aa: CATDVRTGVDEQFF

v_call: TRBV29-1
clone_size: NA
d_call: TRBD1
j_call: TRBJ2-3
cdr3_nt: TGCAGCGTTGAAGGGACAGGGATGGATACGCAGTATTTT
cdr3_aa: CSVEGTGMDTQYF

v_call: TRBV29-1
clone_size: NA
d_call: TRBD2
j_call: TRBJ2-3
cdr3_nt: TGCAGCGTTGTGTCGAGTAGCGGGGACACAGATACGCAGTATTTT
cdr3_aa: CSVVSSSGDTDTQYF

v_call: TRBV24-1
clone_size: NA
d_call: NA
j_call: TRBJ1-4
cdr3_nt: TGTGCCACCAGTGACGATTTGGGGGAAAAACTGTTTTTT
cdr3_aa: CATSDDLGEKLFF

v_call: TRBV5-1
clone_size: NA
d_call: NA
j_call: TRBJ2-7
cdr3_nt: TGCGCCAGCAAGGGTGCGGCCTACGAGCAGTACTTC
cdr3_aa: CASKGAAYEQYF

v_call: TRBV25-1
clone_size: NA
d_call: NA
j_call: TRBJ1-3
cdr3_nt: TGTGCCAGCAGTGAATATCAGGGAAGCTCTGGAAACACCATATATTTT
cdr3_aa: CASSEYQGSSGNTIYF